What follows describes a single T cell receptor (beta chain). Its antigen remains unidentified. This sample is drawn from a study of EBV T-cell therapy then PD-1 blockade in nasopharyngeal carcinoma. The CDR3 has 16 amino acids. V gave up 0 bases and J gave up 10 bases, with 19 bases separating them. Germline V lookup: CDR1 KGHSH, CDR2 LQKENI. Specified treatment: AdE1-LMPpoly-expanded autologous EBV-specific T-cell therapy followed by anti-PD-1 nivolumab. The assay was immunoSEQ multiplex PCR, and TCRdb's table has in-frame clones only and misses some. The data show approximately 23,000 clones, with 65% to 85% seen just once and 24% held by the top ten.

This TCR was sampled from a man between 35 and 55 years old with nasopharyngeal carcinoma. The chain has TRBV18 and TRBJ2-1; unclear D gene. The source was CD8+ T cells from blood, collected at day -245 from a patient whose treatment included autologous EBV-specific T cells and nivolumab. The CDR3, as DNA: TGTGCCAGCTCACCACCGGTTCCCCTTGTCCTGGGGGAGCAGTTCTTC. It translates to CASSPPVPLVLGEQFF.